A single sample gave rise to the 29 T cell receptor beta chains below, sequenced in a study of cytomegalovirus exposure and HLA in healthy donors. PCR primers comprised 60 Vbeta and 13 Jbeta primers. Method: immunoSEQ multiplex PCR; TCRdb's copy keeps in-frame clones and lacks some. The data show 100,000 to 150,000 clones, 74% seen once. The sample comprised PBMCs. These receptors all come from a woman aged 45-65 years in good health and CMV-seropositive.

V gene TRBV4-3 combines with J gene TRBJ2-5, with a possible D match to TRBD1 (6 bases). The J call is in doubt because the DNA end fits TRBJ2-7 better. CDR3 length: 13 amino acids. CDR1 LGHNA and CDR2 YSLEER come from the germline V gene. This CDR3 is CASSLKQGYEQYF. The DNA for the CDR3 is TGCGCCAGCAGCCTAAAACAGGGTTACGAGCAGTACTTC.

The V call is TRBV5-4, the J call TRBJ1-4, with 8 bases that match TRBD1. The CDR3 spans 14 residues. V shed 0 bases, J shed 6 bases, and the junction held 1 base outside the gene matches. Germline V gene sequence: CDR1 SGHNT, CDR2 YYREEE (reference sequence). The CDR3 sequence: CASSLGTGHEKLFF. CDR3 DNA: TGTGCCAGCAGCTTGGGGACAGGGCATGAAAAACTGTTTTTT.

This clone was seen a few times. At the DNA level, this CDR3 is encoded by other sequences in the same sample as well. The chain links TRBV7-9 to TRBJ1-1; possible D gene TRBD1, 6 bases. CDR3 length: 13 amino acids. V lost 1 base and J 5 bases, leaving 8 bases between the germline ends. Germline-derived CDR1 and CDR2 are SEHNR and FQNEAQ (reference sequence). The CDR3 loop is CASSLEGGTEAFF. The CDR3 DNA reads TGTGCCAGCAGCTTAGAAGGGGGAACTGAAGCTTTCTTT.

The chain recombines TRBV10-3 with TRBJ2-2, with D perhaps TRBD1 (5 bases). This CDR3 has 14 amino acids. V was shortened by 10 bases and J by 4 bases, with 16 bases between the two germline ends. In germline, CDR1 is ENHRY, CDR2 SYGVKD. This CDR3 reads CATGEGAGTGELFF. CDR3 DNA: TGTGCCACCGGAGAAGGGGCAGGCACCGGGGAGCTGTTTTTT.

The chain employs TRBV4-3 and TRBJ2-4, with D possibly TRBD2 on 5 matching bases. Germline assignment: CDR1 LGHNA and CDR2 YSLEER. Trimming pared 1 base from V and 0 bases from J, leaving 13 bases between. The CDR3 covers 17 residues. CDR3 sequence reads: CASSQGSGILAKNIQYF. The CDR3 DNA follows: TGCGCCAGCAGCCAAGGGAGCGGCATACTAGCCAAAAACATTCAGTACTTC.

The V call is TRBV20-1, the J call TRBJ2-7, with a possible D match to TRBD1 (6 bases). Trimming left V 3 bases short and J 4 bases short, with 7 bases between. The CDR3 is 11 residues long. Germline V gene data show CDR1 as DFQATT and CDR2 as SNEGSKA (reference sequence). Here the CDR3 reads CSARGAYEQYF. CDR3 nucleotide sequence: TGCAGTGCTAGGGGGGCGTACGAGCAGTACTTC.

This rearrangement joins TRBV21-1 to TRBJ1-2; the table's TRBD1 call for D was not verified on the DNA. TRBV21-1 is designated a pseudogene. The CDR3 spans 14 residues. The CDR3 loop reads CASSKAAGCYGYTF. The CDR3 DNA follows: TGTGCCAGCAGCAAAGCCGCAGGGTGCTATGGCTACACCTTC.

The chain links TRBV29-1 to TRBJ1-2, with 7 bases that match TRBD1. With 4 bases clipped from V and 5 bases from J, the junction kept 13 bases outside the gene matches. The CDR3 contains 15 residues. In germline, CDR1 is SQVTM, CDR2 ANQGSEA. The CDR3 region is CSVALRGDRTYGYTF. CDR3 coding DNA: TGCAGCGTTGCACTGCGGGGGGACAGAACATATGGCTACACCTTC.

This clone was seen only a few times. V gene TRBV18 combines with J gene TRBJ2-7, with D tentatively TRBD1 (6 bases). Germline V gene lookup returns CDR1 KGHSH and CDR2 LQKENI. The length of the CDR3 is 15 residues. Trimming removed 5 bases from V and 0 bases from J, with 14 bases in between. CDR3: CASSMNRDISYEQYF. The DNA of the CDR3 is TGTGCCAGCTCAATGAACCGGGACATCTCCTACGAGCAGTACTTC. Filled out from reference TRBV18 and TRBJ2-7, the complete variable domain reads NAGVMQNPRHLVRRRGQEARLRCSPMKGHSHVYWYRQLPEEGLKFMVYLQKENIIDESGMPKERFSAEFPKEGPSILRIQQVVRGDSAAYFCASSMNRDISYEQYFGPGTRLTVT.

This chain connects TRBV4-3 to TRBJ2-1; 8 bases agree with TRBD2. Germline CDR1 reads LGHNA; CDR2 reads YSLEER. The CDR3 has 18 residues. The V gene end was trimmed by 0 bases and the J gene end by 0 bases; junction bases not matched to a gene: 7. The CDR3 spells CASSQDLTSGSSYNEQFF. The CDR3 DNA follows: TGCGCCAGCAGCCAAGATCTCACTAGCGGTAGCTCCTACAATGAGCAGTTCTTC.

The chain joins TRBV10-3 to TRBJ1-2; D is possibly TRBD1 (5 bases). The V gene's germline CDR1 is ENHRY and CDR2 SYGVKD. The CDR3 has 13 residues. The V and J ends lost 2 bases and 6 bases respectively, with 10 bases between them. The CDR3 bases are TGTGCCATCAGTGAGGGGGGAGGGGATGGCTACACCTTC. Translating it yields CAISEGGGDGYTF.

This chain links TRBV15 with TRBJ2-7, with D possibly TRBD2 on 5 matching bases. The CDR3 spans 13 residues. Germline-derived CDR1 and CDR2 are LNHNV and YYDKDF (reference sequence). V shed 0 bases and J shed 10 bases, with 13 bases lying between them. The CDR3: CATSRDLRGEQYF. The CDR3 DNA is TGTGCCACCAGCAGAGATCTCCGGGGAGAACAGTACTTC.

The genes are TRBV6-6 and TRBJ2-1; 8 nucleotides line up with TRBD2. Trimming removed 4 bases from V and 8 bases from J; junction bases left unmatched: 10. The CDR3 has 15 residues. Germline values: CDR1 MNHNY, CDR2 SVGAGI (reference sequence). The DNA for the CDR3 is TGTGCCAGCAGTTGGAAGCGGGGGCTTTCCCATGAGCAGTTCTTC. It is translated as CASSWKRGLSHEQFF.

The V gene is TRBV5-4, the J gene TRBJ2-3; 7 bases line up with TRBD1. The CDR3 length is 14 residues. The J segment lost 2 bases and the V segment lost 4 bases, leaving 4 bases of the junction unmatched. Looked up from germline, CDR1 is SGHNT and CDR2 is YYREEE (reference sequence). The CDR3 DNA reads as TGTGCCAGCAGCGTACAGGGGCCCACAGATACGCAGTATTTT. It encodes CASSVQGPTDTQYF.

The chain combines TRBV6-6 with TRBJ2-2; the match to TRBD2 covers 8 bases. Germline loops: CDR1 MNHNY, CDR2 SVGAGI (reference sequence). V shed 6 bases, J shed 3 bases, and the junction held 6 bases outside the gene matches. This CDR3 region has 15 residues. The CDR3 spells CASSHGGADTGELFF. Here the CDR3 DNA reads TGTGCCAGCAGCCACGGGGGGGCGGACACCGGGGAGCTGTTTTTT.

The rearrangement links TRBV18 to TRBJ2-7, with 12 bases lining up with TRBD1. V shed 7 bases, J shed 5 bases, and the junction held 6 bases outside the gene matches. CDR3 length: 14 residues. CDR1 and CDR2 from the germline V gene are KGHSH and LQKENI. CDR3 nucleotides: TGTGCCAGCTACTCCGGGACAGGGGGCGACGAGCAGTACTTC. It translates to CASYSGTGGDEQYF.

The chain couples TRBV5-6 to TRBJ2-5, with TRBD1 matching over 7 bases. The CDR3 extends over 16 amino acids. Germline V CDR1 and CDR2: SGHDT, YYEEEE. The V gene end was trimmed by 4 bases and the J gene end by 1 base; junction bases not matched to a gene: 10. The CDR3, as DNA: TGTGCCAGCAGCGTGACAGGGATTCCCGCCCAAGAGACCCAGTACTTC. It codes for CASSVTGIPAQETQYF.

The rearrangement uses TRBV12-5 and TRBJ2-1; no clear D. CDR3 length: 14 amino acids. Germline V gene lookup returns CDR1 LGHNT and CDR2 FRNRAP. Between the trimmed V and J ends, which lost 0 bases and 6 bases, there was a span of 9 bases. The CDR3 region has the DNA TGTGCTAGTGGTTTGGTACCCAACGGCAATGAGCAGTTCTTC. It specifies CASGLVPNGNEQFF.

V and J are TRBV5-1 and TRBJ2-3; 8 bases are shared with TRBD2. The CDR3 consists of 15 residues. With 4 bases clipped from V and 4 bases from J, the junction kept 8 bases outside the gene matches. Germline V CDR1 and CDR2: SGHRS, YFSETQ. As DNA, the CDR3 is TGCGCCAGCAGCGGCACGGGGGGGCCATCAGATACGCAGTATTTT. This sequence encodes CASSGTGGPSDTQYF. Filled out from reference TRBV5-1 and TRBJ2-3, the complete variable domain reads KAGVTQTPRYLIKTRGQQVTLSCSPISGHRSVSWYQQTPGQGLQFLFEYFSETQRNKGNFPGRFSGRQFSNSRSEMNVSTLELGDSALYLCASSGTGGPSDTQYFGPGTRLTVL.

A note on this clone: A much larger clone lies a single base off, so this may be a read error. The CDR3 carries no conserved terminal phenylalanine or tryptophan, so it likely arises from a read error. The CDR3 spells CASRRSGQGSYEQYL. The CDR3 bases are TGTGCCAGCAGACGATCGGGACAGGGAAGTTACGAGCAGTACCTC. The chain has TRBV6-5 and TRBJ2-7; 9 nucleotides align to TRBD1. The V gene end was trimmed by 6 bases and the J gene end by 4 bases; junction bases not matched to a gene: 10. Germline CDR1 reads MNHEY; CDR2 reads SVGAGI. The CDR3 runs 15 residues.

The chain combines TRBV6-1 with TRBJ1-4, with 9 bases identical to TRBD1. The CDR3 spans 14 residues. Germline loops: CDR1 MNHNS, CDR2 SASEGT. Trimming removed 1 base from V and 7 bases from J; junction bases left unmatched: 1. The CDR3 DNA sequence: TGTGCCAGCAGTGAAGGGACAGGGGCTGAAAAACTGTTTTTT. Protein product: CASSEGTGAEKLFF.

This chain uses TRBV5-1 with TRBJ2-1; 10 bases map to TRBD2. V lost 4 bases to trimming and J lost 5 bases; unmatched junction nucleotides: 3. The CDR3 loop spans 14 amino acids. Germline CDR1 SGHRS, CDR2 YFSETQ. CDR3 region: CASSLAGAHNEQFF. CDR3 sequence (DNA): TGCGCCAGCAGCCTAGCGGGGGCTCACAATGAGCAGTTCTTC.

The chain recombines TRBV11-2 with TRBJ2-3; D may be TRBD2 (5 bases). V lost 1 base and J lost 3, with 11 bases in between. CDR3 size: 15 residues. The germline gives CDR1 SGHAT, CDR2 FQNNGV. CDR3: CASSLAGIGTDTQYF. CDR3 coding DNA: TGTGCCAGCAGCTTAGCCGGGATAGGGACAGATACGCAGTATTTT.

The CDR3 DNA sequence: TGCGCCAGCAGCTTGGGGCAGGGACTGGGGGATGAGCAGTTCTTC. Its translation is CASSLGQGLGDEQFF. The rearrangement joins TRBV5-1 to TRBJ2-1; D is possibly TRBD2 (6 bases). V was clipped by 0 bases and J by 8 bases, with 15 bases between them. Germline-derived CDR1 and CDR2 are SGHRS and YFSETQ. The CDR3 is 15 residues long.

The chain carries TRBV27 and TRBJ1-5; the D gene is possibly TRBD1 (5 bases). This CDR3 has 15 residues. CDR1 and CDR2 (germline): MNHEY, SMNVEV (reference sequence). The V end lost 3 bases, the J end lost 7 bases, and 16 bases lay between the germline ends. In DNA form, the CDR3 reads TGTGCCAGCAGTTTTTTTGGCGGGGGGAGCCAGCCCCAGCATTTT. Its translation: CASSFFGGGSQPQHF.

About this clone: The sample contains more than one DNA sequence encoding this CDR3. V and J are TRBV5-1 and TRBJ2-3; possibly TRBD2 for D (6 bases). V lost 3 bases and J lost 5, with 10 bases in between. The germline CDR1 and CDR2 sequences are SGHRS and YFSETQ. There are 13 residues in the CDR3. The CDR3 DNA reads TGCGCCAGCAGCTGGGGAGGCGTAGATACGCAGTATTTT. Its translation is CASSWGGVDTQYF.

This rearrangement joins TRBV7-7 to TRBJ2-5; TRBD1 matches 12 bases. Trimming at V came to 4 bases and at J to 5 bases, leaving 11 bases not matched to a gene. The CDR3 length is 17 residues. CDR1 and CDR2 (germline): SSHAT, FNYEAQ (reference sequence). CDR3 in amino acids: CASSWVGGQGALETQYF. For the CDR3, the DNA is TGTGCCAGCAGCTGGGTCGGGGGACAGGGGGCTTTGGAGACCCAGTACTTC.

The chain links TRBV15 to TRBJ2-4; D might be TRBD2 (5 bases). The CDR3 extends over 19 amino acids. Per germline, CDR1 LNHNV and CDR2 YYDKDF (reference sequence). V was pared by 3 bases and J by 2 bases, with 23 bases between. The CDR3 is CATSRGFGESSATKNIQYF. The CDR3 DNA sequence: TGTGCCACCAGCAGGGGGTTCGGGGAGTCTTCTGCAACCAAAAACATTCAGTACTTC.

The chain uses TRBV6-5 and TRBJ1-2, with a tentative D call TRBD1 (5 bases). V dropped 2 bases and J dropped 7 bases, with 8 bases sitting between them. The CDR3 totals 12 residues. CDR1 is MNHEY and CDR2 is SVGAGI in the germline V gene. The CDR3 DNA follows: TGTGCCAGCAGTTACCTCGGGGGTGGCTACACCTTC. Its protein product is CASSYLGGGYTF.